These 9 T cell receptor beta chains were all obtained from the same sample, sequenced in a study of T cells expressing NK-cell markers. One entry per CDR3 protein, without DNA, is what TCRdb gives after re-calling the 5' RACE reads. This repertoire includes a few hundred thousand distinct CDR3 sequences. The sample was blood T cells: a sorted CD56 or NKG2C T cell subset, CD4+ or CD8+ T cells, or bulk PBMC T cells (not recorded which). These receptors were obtained from a man aged 18-70 years in good health.

The V and J genes are TRBV6-2 or TRBV6-3 and TRBJ1-1; lacking DNA, the TRBD1 call made by TCRdb goes unchecked. The germline V gene encodes CDR1 MNHEY and CDR2 SVGEGT. The CDR3 spans 14 residues. CDR3 loop: CASSYGGIDAEAFF.

This chain connects TRBV12-3 or TRBV12-4 to TRBJ2-5. The CDR3 covers 16 residues. CDR3 residues: CASSLGFGPPQETQYF.

The chain joins TRBV20-1 to TRBJ2-7; the TCRdb D gene call, TRBD1, has no DNA to confirm it. Germline V gene data show CDR1 as DFQATT and CDR2 as SNEGSKA (reference sequence). The CDR3 loop spans 13 amino acids. The CDR3 reads CTPGGAGNYEQYF.

The chain combines TRBV11-3 with TRBJ2-2. CDR3 length: 12 amino acids. Germline V gene sequence: CDR1 SGHNT, CDR2 YENEEA. Here the CDR3 reads CASRGGGGELFF. The whole variable domain, remainder taken from reference TRBV11-3 and TRBJ2-2, is EAGVVQSPRYKIIEKKQPVAFWCNPISGHNTLYWYLQNLGQGPELLIRYENEEAVDDSQLPKDRFSAERLKGVDSTLKIQPAELGDSAVYLCASRGGGGELFFGEGSRLTVL.

The rearrangement uses TRBV18 and TRBJ1-5. Germline assignment: CDR1 KGHSH and CDR2 LQKENI. This CDR3 region has 14 residues. CDR3 region: CASSPRGVYQPQHF.

The chain couples TRBV7-3 to TRBJ2-6; lacking DNA, the TRBD1 call made by TCRdb goes unchecked. CDR1 is SGHTA, CDR2 FQGTGA, per germline. There are 18 residues in the CDR3. Here the CDR3 reads CASSRTGGLRPGANVLTF.

The chain uses TRBV12-3 or TRBV12-4 and TRBJ2-1. This CDR3 has 15 residues. The chain's CDR3 is CASSWRASSYNEQFF.

The chain joins TRBV18 to TRBJ2-1; TCRdb returns TRBD1, unconfirmable since there is no DNA. The CDR3 is 14 residues long. From germline, CDR1 is KGHSH and CDR2 LQKENI. CDR3 loop: CASSPGPSYNEQFF.

The chain combines TRBV5-1 with TRBJ1-2. CDR3 length: 14 amino acids. Germline assignment: CDR1 SGHRS and CDR2 YFSETQ. The CDR3 is CASSLGGDHYGYTF.